The T cell receptor (beta chain) described here comes from a study of shared T cell receptors in the human thymus. Sequenced by immunoSEQ multiplex PCR; TCRdb stores in-frame clones only, minus some. The table records 55,000 to 75,000 clones, more than 90% of them present only once. Input material: thymocytes. The clonotype originates from a human donor.

Here the CDR3 DNA reads TGTGCCAGCAGTCCGACGACAGATCCGCTTCCGATAGCGCAGTATTTT. It codes for CASSPTTDPLPIAQYF. The J gene is TRBJ2-3, the V gene TRBV27; D is perhaps TRBD1 (5 bases). Germline V gene sequence: CDR1 MNHEY, CDR2 SMNVEV (reference sequence). V was trimmed by 5 bases and J by 10 bases, leaving 25 bases between them. CDR3 length equals 16 residues.